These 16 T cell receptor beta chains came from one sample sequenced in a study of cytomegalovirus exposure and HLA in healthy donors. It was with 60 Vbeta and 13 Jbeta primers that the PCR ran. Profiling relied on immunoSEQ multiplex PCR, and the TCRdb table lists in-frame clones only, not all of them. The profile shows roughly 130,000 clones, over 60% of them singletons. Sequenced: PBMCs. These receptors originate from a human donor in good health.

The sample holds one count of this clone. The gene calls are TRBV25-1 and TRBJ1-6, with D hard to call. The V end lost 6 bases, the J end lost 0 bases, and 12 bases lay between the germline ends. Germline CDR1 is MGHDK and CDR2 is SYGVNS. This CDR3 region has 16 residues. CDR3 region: CASSPSSSSYNSPLHF. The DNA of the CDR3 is TGTGCCAGCAGCCCCAGTTCTAGCTCCTATAATTCACCCCTCCACTTT.

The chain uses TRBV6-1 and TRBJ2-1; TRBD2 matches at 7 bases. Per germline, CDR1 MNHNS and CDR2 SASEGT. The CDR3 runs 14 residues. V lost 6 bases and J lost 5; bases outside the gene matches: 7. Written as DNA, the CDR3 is TGTGCCAGCAGACCCAGCGGGGAAAACAATGAGCAGTTCTTC. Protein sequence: CASRPSGENNEQFF.

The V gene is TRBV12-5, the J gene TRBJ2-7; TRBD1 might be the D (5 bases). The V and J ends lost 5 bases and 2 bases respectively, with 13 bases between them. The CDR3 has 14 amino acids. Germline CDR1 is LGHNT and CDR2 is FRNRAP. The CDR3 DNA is TGTGCTAGTGGTAAAGACAGTGGAACCTACGAGCAGTACTTC. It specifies CASGKDSGTYEQYF.

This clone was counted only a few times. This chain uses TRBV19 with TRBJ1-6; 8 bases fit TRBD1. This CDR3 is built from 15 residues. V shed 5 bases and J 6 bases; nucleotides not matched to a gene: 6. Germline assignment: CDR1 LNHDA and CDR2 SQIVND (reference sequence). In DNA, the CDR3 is TGTGCCAGTAGTGCCCAGGGGGCAGGTAATTCACCCCTCCACTTT. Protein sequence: CASSAQGAGNSPLHF.

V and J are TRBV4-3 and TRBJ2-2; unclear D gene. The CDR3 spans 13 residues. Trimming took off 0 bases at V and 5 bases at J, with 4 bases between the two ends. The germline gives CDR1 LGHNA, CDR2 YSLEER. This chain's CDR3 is CASSQEATGELFF. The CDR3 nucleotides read TGCGCCAGCAGCCAAGAAGCGACCGGGGAGCTGTTTTTT.

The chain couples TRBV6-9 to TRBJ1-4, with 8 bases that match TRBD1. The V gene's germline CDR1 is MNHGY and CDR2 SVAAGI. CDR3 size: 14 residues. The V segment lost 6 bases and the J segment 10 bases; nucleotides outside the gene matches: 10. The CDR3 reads CASRLTGGEGKLFF. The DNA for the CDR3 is TGTGCCAGCAGACTAACAGGGGGTGAAGGAAAACTGTTTTTT.

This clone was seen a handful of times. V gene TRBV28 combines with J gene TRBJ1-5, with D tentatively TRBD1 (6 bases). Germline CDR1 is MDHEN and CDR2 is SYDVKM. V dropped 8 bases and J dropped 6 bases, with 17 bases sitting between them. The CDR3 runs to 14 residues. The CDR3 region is CASCRGGVLQPQHF. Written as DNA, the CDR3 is TGTGCCAGCTGTAGAGGGGGGGTGCTTCAGCCCCAGCATTTT.

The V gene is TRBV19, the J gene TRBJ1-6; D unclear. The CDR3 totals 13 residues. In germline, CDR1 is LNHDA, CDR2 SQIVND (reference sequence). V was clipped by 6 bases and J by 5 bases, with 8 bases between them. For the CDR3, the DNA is TGTGCCAGTAGCCCGGTTGATAATTCACCCCTCCACTTT. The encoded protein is CASSPVDNSPLHF.

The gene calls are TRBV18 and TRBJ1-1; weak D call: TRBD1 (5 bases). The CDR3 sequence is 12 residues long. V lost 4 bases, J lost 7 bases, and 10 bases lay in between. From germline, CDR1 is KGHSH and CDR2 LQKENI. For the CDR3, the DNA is TGTGCCAGCTCACGAAGGGGCGTTGAAGCTTTCTTT. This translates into CASSRRGVEAFF.

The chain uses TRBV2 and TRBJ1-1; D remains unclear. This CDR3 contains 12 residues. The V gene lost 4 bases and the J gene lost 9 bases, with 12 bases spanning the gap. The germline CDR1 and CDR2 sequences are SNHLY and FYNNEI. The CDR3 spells CASSVPPEQAFF. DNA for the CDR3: TGTGCCAGCAGTGTCCCACCGGAGCAAGCTTTCTTT.

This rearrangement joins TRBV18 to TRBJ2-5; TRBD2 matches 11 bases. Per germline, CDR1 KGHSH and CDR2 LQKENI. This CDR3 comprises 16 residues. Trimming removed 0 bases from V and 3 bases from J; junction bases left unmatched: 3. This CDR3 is CASSPPGLAGKETQYF. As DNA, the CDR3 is TGTGCCAGCTCACCACCCGGACTAGCGGGCAAAGAGACCCAGTACTTC.

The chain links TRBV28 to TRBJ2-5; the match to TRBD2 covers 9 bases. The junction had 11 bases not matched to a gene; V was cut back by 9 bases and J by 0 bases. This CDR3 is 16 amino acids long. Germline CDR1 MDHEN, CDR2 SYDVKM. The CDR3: CASTGRLAEYQETQYF. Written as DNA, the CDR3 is TGTGCCAGTACGGGTCGACTAGCGGAGTACCAAGAGACCCAGTACTTC.

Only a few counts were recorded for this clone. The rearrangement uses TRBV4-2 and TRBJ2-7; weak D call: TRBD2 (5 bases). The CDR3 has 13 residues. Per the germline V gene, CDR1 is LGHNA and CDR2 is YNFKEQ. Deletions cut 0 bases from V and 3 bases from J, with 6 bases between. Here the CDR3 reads CASSQEAGYEQYF. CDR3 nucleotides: TGTGCCAGCAGCCAAGAGGCGGGCTACGAGCAGTACTTC.

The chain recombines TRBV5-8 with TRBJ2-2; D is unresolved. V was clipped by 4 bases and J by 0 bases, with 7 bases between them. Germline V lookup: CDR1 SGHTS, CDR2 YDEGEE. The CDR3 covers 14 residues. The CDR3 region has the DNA TGTGCCAGCAGCCAGGCAGCGAACACCGGGGAGCTGTTTTTT. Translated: CASSQAANTGELFF.

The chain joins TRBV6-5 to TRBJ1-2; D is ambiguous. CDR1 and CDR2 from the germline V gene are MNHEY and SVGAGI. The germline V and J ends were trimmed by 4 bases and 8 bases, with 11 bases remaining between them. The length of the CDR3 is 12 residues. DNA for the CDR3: TGTGCCAGCAGTTTTCCCGGAGGAGGCTACACCTTC. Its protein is CASSFPGGGYTF.

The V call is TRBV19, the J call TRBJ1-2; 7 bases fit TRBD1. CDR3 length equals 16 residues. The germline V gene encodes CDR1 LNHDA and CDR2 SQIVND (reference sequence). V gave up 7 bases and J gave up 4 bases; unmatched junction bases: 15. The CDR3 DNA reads TGTGCCAGTATAAAGGGGCAGGGGGTGAGCGGCTATGGCTACACCTTC. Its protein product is CASIKGQGVSGYGYTF.